Following are 10 T cell receptor beta chains from one sample sequenced in a study of T cells in Graves' hyperthyroidism and ophthalmopathy. Amplified TCR beta CDR3 regions came from RNA transcripts. The HTBI primer set was used in a first-round RT-PCR of the TCR CDR3. Via MiXCR, TCRdb re-called the multiplex PCR reads, giving one row per CDR3 protein. The profile covers 500,000 to 650,000 distinct CDR3 sequences, with more than 12% appearing a single time and approximately 13% taken by the ten largest. The sequencing sample was made of blood. These receptors all come from a woman aged 45 to 65 with Graves' ophthalmopathy.

The CDR3 loop is CASSFGPLNTEAFF. The CDR3 region has the DNA TGTGCCAGCAGCTTCGGACCCCTGAACACTGAAGCTTTCTTT. J is TRBJ1-1 and V is TRBV5-8, with unresolved D. The V end lost 2 bases, the J end lost 0 bases, and 8 bases lay between the germline ends. The V gene's germline CDR1 is SGHTS and CDR2 YDEGEE. This CDR3 is built from 14 residues.

In this sample, this clonotype turned up many times. The chain employs TRBV7-2 and TRBJ1-2; 8 bases agree with TRBD1. The V gene end was trimmed by 6 bases and the J gene end by 4 bases; junction bases not matched to a gene: 13. The CDR3 is 16 amino acids. In germline, CDR1 is SGHTA, CDR2 FQGNSA. CDR3 amino acids: CASRSGGRGRFYGYTF. In DNA, the CDR3 is TGTGCCAGCAGGTCAGGGGGCAGGGGGCGCTTCTATGGCTACACCTTC.

Concerning this clonotype itself: A read error may explain this, as a much larger clone is one base away. J is TRBJ2-7 and V is TRBV5-1, with 11 positions matching TRBD2. The CDR3 contains 15 residues. The germline gives CDR1 SGHRS, CDR2 YFSETQ. Written as DNA, the CDR3 is TGCGCCAGCACCACGCTAGCGGGAGGACACTACGAGCGGTACTTC. This codes for CASTTLAGGHYERYF.

The chain is built from TRBV20-1 and TRBJ2-7; D not resolved. Germline values: CDR1 DFQATT, CDR2 SNEGSKA (reference sequence). V was cut by 2 bases and J by 6 bases, with 8 bases left in between. The CDR3 has 11 residues. The CDR3 DNA is TGCAGTGCTAGACAGCAGCGCGAGCAGTACTTC. It encodes CSARQQREQYF.

Comment on this clonotype: A much bigger clone sits one base away, suggesting this may be a read error. The chain joins TRBV12-3 or TRBV12-4 to TRBJ1-1, with TRBD1 as a possible D gene (6 bases). The length of the CDR3 is 15 residues. In DNA, the CDR3 is TGTGCCTGCAGTTTAGGCATAACAGGGTCCCCCATAACTTTCTTT. Protein product: CACSLGITGSPITFF.

The table lists this clonotype with a few counts. V gene TRBV14 combines with J gene TRBJ2-7; a possible D gene is TRBD1 (8 bases). V was pared by 2 bases and J by 3 bases, with 14 bases between. The CDR3 has 15 amino acids. CDR1 and CDR2 from the germline V gene are SGHDN and FVKESK. The CDR3 sequence: CASSQSGTGRYEQYF. The CDR3 nucleotides are TGTGCCAGCAGCCAAAGCGGGACAGGCCGCTACGAGCAGTACTTC.

V gene TRBV5-5 combines with J gene TRBJ2-7, with D maybe TRBD1 (6 bases). CDR1 is SGHKS, CDR2 YYEKEE, per germline (reference sequence). Trimming took 4 bases from V and 3 from J, leaving 14 bases between them. The CDR3 sequence is 14 residues long. In DNA form, the CDR3 reads TGTGCCAGCAGCCTAGGGGGATGGGACTACGAGCAGTACTTC. Amino acids: CASSLGGWDYEQYF.

This clonotype was recorded a few times. CDR3 in amino acids: CSVESGRGEQYF. The CDR3 bases are TGCAGCGTTGAGTCGGGACGCGGCGAGCAGTACTTC. This chain links TRBV29-1 with TRBJ2-7; tentatively, D is TRBD1 or TRBD2 (5 bases each). CDR1 and CDR2 (germline): SQVTM, ANQGSEA. V lost 3 bases and J 6 bases, leaving 12 bases between the germline ends. The CDR3 contains 12 residues.

This clonotype was counted many times. CDR3 in DNA: TGTGCCAGCAGCTTATATGACGAGCAGTACTTC. Translation: CASSLYDEQYF. The chain joins TRBV7-2 to TRBJ2-7; D is unresolved. The CDR3 runs 11 residues. Germline CDR1 reads SGHTA; CDR2 reads FQGNSA. V was shortened by 2 bases and J by 5 bases, with 4 bases between the two germline ends.

This clonotype was seen ten or more times. The chain employs TRBV6-1 and TRBJ2-2, with D perhaps assigned TRBD1 or TRBD2 (5 bases each). The CDR3 sequence is 15 residues long. Germline V CDR1 and CDR2: MNHNS, SASEGT. V dropped 8 bases and J dropped 4 bases, with 17 bases sitting between them. This CDR3 is CASSNEGIGTGELFF. CDR3 in DNA: TGTGCCAGCTCCAACGAGGGGATAGGCACCGGGGAGCTGTTTTTT.